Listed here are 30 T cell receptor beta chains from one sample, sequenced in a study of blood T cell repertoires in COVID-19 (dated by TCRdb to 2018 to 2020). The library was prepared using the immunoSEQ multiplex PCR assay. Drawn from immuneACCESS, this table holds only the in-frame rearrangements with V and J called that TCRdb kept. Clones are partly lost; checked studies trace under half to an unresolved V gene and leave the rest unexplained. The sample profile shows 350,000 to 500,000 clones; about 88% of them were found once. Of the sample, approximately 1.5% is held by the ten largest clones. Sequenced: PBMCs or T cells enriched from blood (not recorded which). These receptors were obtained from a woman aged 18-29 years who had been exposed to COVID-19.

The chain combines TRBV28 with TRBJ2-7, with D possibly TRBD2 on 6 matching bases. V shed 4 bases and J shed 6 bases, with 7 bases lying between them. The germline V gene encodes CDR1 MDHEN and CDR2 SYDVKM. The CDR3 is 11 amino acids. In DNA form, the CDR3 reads TGTGCCAGCAGTTGGGGAGGCGAGCAGTACTTC. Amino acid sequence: CASSWGGEQYF.

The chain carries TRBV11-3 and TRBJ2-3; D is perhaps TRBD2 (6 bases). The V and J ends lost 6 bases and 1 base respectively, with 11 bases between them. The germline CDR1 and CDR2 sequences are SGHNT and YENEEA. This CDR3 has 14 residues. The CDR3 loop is CASSRGGGTDTQYF. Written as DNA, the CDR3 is TGTGCCAGCAGTCGAGGCGGGGGCACAGATACGCAGTATTTT.

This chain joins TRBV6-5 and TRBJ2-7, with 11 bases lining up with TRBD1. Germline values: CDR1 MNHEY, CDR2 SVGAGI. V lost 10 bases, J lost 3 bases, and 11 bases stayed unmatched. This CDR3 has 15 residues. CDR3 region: CAISLPGQGVYEQYF. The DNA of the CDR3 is TGTGCCATCTCCCTCCCGGGACAGGGGGTCTACGAGCAGTACTTC.

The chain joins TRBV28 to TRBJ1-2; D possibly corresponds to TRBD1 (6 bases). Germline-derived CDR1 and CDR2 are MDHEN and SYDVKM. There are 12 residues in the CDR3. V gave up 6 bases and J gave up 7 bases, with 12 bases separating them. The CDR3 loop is CASSYRTAGYTF. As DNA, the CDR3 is TGTGCCAGCAGCTACAGGACAGCTGGCTACACCTTC.

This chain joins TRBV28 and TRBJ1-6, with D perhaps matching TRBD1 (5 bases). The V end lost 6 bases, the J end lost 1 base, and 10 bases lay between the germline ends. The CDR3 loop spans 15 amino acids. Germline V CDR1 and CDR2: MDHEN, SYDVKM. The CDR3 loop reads CASSRGGSYNSPLHF. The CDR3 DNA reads TGTGCCAGCAGCCGCGGGGGGTCCTATAATTCACCCCTCCACTTT.

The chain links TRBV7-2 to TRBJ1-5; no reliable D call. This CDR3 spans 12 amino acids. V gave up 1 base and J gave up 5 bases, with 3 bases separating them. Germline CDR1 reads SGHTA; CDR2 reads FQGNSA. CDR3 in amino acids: CASSLGDQPQHF. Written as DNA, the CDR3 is TGTGCCAGCAGCTTAGGAGATCAGCCCCAGCATTTT.

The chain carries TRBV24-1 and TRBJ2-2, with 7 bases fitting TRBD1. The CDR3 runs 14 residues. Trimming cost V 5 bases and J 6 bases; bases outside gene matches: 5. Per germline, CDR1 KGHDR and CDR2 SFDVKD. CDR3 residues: CATSARQGPGELFF. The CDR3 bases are TGTGCCACCAGTGCACGACAGGGTCCCGGGGAGCTGTTTTTT.

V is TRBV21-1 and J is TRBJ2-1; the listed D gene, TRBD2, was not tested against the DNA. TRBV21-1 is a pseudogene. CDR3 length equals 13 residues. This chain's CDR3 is CASSKPVASEQFF. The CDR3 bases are TGTGCCAGCAGCAAACCCGTTGCGAGTGAGCAGTTCTTC.

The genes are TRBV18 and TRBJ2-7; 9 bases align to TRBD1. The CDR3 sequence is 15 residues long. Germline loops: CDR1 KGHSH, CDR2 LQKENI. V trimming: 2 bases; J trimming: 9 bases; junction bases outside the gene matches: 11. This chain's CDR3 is CASSPSRGQGIWQYF. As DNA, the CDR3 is TGTGCCAGCTCACCATCCCGCGGACAGGGGATCTGGCAGTACTTC.

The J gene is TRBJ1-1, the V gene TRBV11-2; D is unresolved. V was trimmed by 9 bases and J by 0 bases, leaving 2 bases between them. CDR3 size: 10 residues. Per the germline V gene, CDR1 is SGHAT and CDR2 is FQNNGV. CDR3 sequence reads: CASMNTEAFF. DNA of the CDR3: TGTGCCAGTATGAACACTGAAGCTTTCTTT.

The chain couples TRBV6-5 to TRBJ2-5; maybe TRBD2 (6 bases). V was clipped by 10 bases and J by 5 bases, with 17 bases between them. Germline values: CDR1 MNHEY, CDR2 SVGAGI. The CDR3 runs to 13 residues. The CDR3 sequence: CAIQGRGSETQYF. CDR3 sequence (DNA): TGTGCCATCCAAGGTCGGGGGTCTGAGACCCAGTACTTC.

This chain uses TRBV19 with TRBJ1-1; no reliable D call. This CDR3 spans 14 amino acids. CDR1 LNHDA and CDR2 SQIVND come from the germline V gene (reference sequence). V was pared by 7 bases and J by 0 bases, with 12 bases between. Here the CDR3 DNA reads TGTGCCAGTACCCAGTGGGCTCTGAACACTGAAGCTTTCTTT. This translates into CASTQWALNTEAFF.

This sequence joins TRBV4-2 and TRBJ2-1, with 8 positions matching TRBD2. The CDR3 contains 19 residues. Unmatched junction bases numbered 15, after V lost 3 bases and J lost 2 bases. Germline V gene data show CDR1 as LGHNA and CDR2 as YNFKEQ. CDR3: CASSQRRGPRGAPYNEQFF. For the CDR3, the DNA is TGTGCCAGCAGCCAGAGGCGGGGCCCGCGGGGGGCTCCCTACAATGAGCAGTTCTTC.

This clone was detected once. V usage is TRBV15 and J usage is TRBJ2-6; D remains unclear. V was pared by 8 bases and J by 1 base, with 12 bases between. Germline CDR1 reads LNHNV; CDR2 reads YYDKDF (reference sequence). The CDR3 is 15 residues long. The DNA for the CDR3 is TGTGCCACCCAAACAGTTTCGTCTGGGGCCAACGTCCTGACTTTC. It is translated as CATQTVSSGANVLTF.

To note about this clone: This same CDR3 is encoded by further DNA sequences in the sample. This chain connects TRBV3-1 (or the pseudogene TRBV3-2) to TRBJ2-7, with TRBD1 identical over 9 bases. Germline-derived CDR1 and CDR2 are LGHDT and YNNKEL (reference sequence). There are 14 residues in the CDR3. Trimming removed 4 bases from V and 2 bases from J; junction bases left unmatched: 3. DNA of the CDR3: TGTGCCAGCAGCCCAGGACAGGGGACCTACGAGCAGTACTTC. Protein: CASSPGQGTYEQYF.

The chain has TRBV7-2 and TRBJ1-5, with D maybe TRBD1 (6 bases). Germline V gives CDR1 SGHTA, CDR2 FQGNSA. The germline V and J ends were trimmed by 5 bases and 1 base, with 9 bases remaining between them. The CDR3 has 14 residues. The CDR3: CASSDDRSNQPQHF. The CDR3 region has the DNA TGTGCCAGCAGCGACGACAGGAGCAATCAGCCCCAGCATTTT.

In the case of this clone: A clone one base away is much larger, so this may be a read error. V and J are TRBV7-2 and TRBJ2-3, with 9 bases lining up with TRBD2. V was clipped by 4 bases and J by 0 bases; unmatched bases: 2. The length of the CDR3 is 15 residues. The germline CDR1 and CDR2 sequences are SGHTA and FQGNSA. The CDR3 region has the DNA TGTGCCAGCAGCTGGACTAGCGCGAGCACAGATACGCAGTATTTT. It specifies CASSWTSASTDTQYF.

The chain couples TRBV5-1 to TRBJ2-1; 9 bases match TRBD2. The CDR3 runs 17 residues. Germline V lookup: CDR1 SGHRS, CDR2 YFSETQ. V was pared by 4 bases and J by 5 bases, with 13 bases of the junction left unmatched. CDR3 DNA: TGCGCCAGCAGCCCGGTGCGCGGGAGGGCCGGGGACAATGAGCAGTTCTTC. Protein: CASSPVRGRAGDNEQFF.

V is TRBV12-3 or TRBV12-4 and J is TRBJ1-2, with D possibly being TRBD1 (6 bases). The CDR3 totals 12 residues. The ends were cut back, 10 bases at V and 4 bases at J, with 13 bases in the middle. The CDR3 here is CAIFPDSYGYTF. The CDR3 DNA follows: TGTGCCATTTTCCCGGACAGCTATGGCTACACCTTC.

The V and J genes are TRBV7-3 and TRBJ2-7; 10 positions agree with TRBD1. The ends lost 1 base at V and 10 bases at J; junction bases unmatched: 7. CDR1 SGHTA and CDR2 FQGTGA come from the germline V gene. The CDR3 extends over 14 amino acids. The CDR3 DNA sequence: TGTGCCAGCAGCTTAAAGGGACAGGGGAACCCTCAGTACTTC. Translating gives CASSLKGQGNPQYF. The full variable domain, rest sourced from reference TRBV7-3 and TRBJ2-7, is GAGVSQTPSNKVTEKGKYVELRCDPISGHTALYWYRQSLGQGPEFLIYFQGTGAADDSGLPNDRFFAVRPEGSVSTLKIQRTERGDSAVYLCASSLKGQGNPQYFGPGTRLTVT.

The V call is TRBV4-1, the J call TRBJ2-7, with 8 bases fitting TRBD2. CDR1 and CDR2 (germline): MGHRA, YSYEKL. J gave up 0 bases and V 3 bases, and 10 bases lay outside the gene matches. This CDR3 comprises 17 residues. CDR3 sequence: CASSQFGTGGNSYEQYF. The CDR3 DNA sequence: TGCGCCAGCAGCCAGTTCGGAACGGGGGGGAACTCCTACGAGCAGTACTTC.

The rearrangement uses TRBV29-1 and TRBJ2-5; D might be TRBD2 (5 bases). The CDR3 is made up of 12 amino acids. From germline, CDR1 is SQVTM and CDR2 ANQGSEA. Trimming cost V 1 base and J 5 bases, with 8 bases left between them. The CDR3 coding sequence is TGCAGCGTTGAAGCGGGGTTGGAGACCCAGTACTTC. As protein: CSVEAGLETQYF.

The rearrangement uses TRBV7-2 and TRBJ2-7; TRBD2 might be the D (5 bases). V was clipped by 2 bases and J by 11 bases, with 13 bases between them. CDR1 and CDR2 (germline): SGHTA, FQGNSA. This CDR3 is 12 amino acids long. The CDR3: CASSLIATGKYF. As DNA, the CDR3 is TGTGCCAGCAGCTTAATCGCTACGGGGAAGTACTTC.

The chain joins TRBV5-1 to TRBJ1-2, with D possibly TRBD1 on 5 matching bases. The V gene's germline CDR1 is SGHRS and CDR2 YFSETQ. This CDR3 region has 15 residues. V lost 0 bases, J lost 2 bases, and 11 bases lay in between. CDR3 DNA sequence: TGCGCCAGCAGCTTGGGGATGACAGAGAACTATGGCTACACCTTC. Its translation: CASSLGMTENYGYTF.

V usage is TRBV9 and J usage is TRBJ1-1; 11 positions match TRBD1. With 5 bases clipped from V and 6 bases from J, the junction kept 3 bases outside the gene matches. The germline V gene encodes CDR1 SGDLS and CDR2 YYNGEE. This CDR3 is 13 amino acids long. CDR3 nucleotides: TGTGCCAGCAGTGGACAGGGGGCCGCTGAAGCTTTCTTT. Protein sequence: CASSGQGAAEAFF.

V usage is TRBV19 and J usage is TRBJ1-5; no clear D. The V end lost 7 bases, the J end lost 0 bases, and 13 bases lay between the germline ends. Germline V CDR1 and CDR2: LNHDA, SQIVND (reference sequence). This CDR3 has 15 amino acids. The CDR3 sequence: CASTFWADSNQPQHF. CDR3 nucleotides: TGTGCCAGTACCTTCTGGGCTGATAGCAATCAGCCCCAGCATTTT.

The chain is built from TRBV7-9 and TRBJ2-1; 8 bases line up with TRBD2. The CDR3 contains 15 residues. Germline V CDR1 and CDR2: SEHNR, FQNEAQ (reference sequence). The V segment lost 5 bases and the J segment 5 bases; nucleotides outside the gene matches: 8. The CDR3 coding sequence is TGTGCCAGCAGCGTGCCGGGACTAGGAAACAATGAGCAGTTCTTC. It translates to CASSVPGLGNNEQFF.

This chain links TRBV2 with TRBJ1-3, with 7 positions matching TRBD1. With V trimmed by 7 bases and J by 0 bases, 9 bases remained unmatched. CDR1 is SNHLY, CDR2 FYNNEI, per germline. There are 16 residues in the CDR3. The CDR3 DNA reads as TGTGCCAGCACATTAGAGGGGGCGAGCTCTGGAAACACCATATATTTT. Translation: CASTLEGASSGNTIYF.

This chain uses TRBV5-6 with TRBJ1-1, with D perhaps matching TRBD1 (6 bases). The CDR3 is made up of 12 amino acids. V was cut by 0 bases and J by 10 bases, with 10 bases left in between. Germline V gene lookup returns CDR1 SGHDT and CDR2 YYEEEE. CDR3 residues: CASSLVQGRAFF. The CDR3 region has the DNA TGTGCCAGCAGCTTGGTTCAGGGGAGAGCTTTCTTT. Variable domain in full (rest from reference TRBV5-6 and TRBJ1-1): DAGVTQSPTHLIKTRGQQVTLRCSPKSGHDTVSWYQQALGQGPQFIFQYYEEEERQRGNFPDRFSGHQFPNYSSELNVNALLLGDSALYLCASSLVQGRAFFGQGTRLTVV.

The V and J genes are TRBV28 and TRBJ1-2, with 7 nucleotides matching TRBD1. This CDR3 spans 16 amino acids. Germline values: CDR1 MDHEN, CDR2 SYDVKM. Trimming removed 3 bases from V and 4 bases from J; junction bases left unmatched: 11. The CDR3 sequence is CASSLRQGGGFYGYTF. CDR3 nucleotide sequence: TGTGCCAGCAGTTTGCGACAGGGCGGGGGGTTCTATGGCTACACCTTC.